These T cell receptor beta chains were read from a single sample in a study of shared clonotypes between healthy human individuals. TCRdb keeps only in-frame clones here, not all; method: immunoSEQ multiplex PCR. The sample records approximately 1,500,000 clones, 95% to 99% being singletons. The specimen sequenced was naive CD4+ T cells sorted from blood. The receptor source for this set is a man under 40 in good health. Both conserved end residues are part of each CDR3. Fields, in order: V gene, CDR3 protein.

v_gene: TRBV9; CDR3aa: CASSSRRGLYQETQYF
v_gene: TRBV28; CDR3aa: CASSNSPQTEKIRNTIYF
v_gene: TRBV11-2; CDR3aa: CASSLVSLAGDRNEQFF
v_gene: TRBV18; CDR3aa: CASSLREGKETQYF
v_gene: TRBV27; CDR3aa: CASSDRDGEQFF
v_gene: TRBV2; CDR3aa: CASTPEASSGNTIYF
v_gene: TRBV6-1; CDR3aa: CASRLGRQSNQPQHF
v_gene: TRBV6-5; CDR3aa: CASSYIAGGDTQYF
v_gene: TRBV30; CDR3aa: CAWAWHGSYEQYF
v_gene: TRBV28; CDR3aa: CASSRTSENTGELFF
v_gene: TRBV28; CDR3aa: CASSLGRVQPQHF
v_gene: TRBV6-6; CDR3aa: CASRHSGKPNEKLFF
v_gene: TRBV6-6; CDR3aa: CATFTGNYGYTF
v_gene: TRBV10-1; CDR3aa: CASRPRGDYGYTF
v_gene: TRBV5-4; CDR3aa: CASTGRNTEAFF
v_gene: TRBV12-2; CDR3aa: CASRFQSRAREQYF